These 29 T cell receptor beta chains were all obtained from the same sample, sequenced in a study of radiation and T cells in renal cell carcinoma (dated by TCRdb to about 2020). What this sample's time point label stands for: blood 2 weeks post-SBRT. The treatment or condition label, read with the paper, signifies: 15 Gy SBRT to primary tumor, nephrectomy 4 weeks later. The method was the immunoSEQ multiplex PCR assay. TCRdb re-hosts the immuneACCESS table, in-frame sequences only. Its copies lack some clones; in the studies checked, an unresolved V gene accounts for under half of them, and the cause for the rest is not known. This sample is represented by some 130,000 clones; roughly 77% of them were singletons. Under 2.5% of the sample is in the top ten clones. The sample was blood, taken from a patient whose treatment included radiotherapy and nephrectomy. The receptors were gathered from a woman aged 60 to 75 with renal cell carcinoma.

The gene calls are TRBV6-5 and TRBJ2-7, with D possibly matching TRBD2 (6 bases). V lost 10 bases and J lost 3, with 16 bases in between. Germline V gives CDR1 MNHEY, CDR2 SVGAGI. CDR3 length equals 13 residues. DNA for the CDR3: TGTGCCACCTCGATGGTGGGGGGCTACGAGCAGTACTTC. Translated: CATSMVGGYEQYF.

The chain employs TRBV6-5 and TRBJ1-2; D ambiguous. This CDR3 has 13 amino acids. V was trimmed by 0 bases and J by 8 bases, leaving 10 bases between them. Germline CDR1 and CDR2: MNHEY and SVGAGI. The chain's CDR3 is CASSYSGLEGYTF. Written as DNA, the CDR3 is TGTGCCAGCAGTTACTCGGGGTTAGAGGGCTACACCTTC.

The rearrangement joins TRBV13 to TRBJ2-1, with 9 bases lining up with TRBD1. The CDR3 consists of 15 residues. CDR1 PRHDT and CDR2 FYEKMQ come from the germline V gene (reference sequence). J was trimmed by 12 bases and V by 3 bases; bases with no gene match: 12. This CDR3 reads CASSFRDRARVGQFF. Here the CDR3 DNA reads TGTGCCAGCAGCTTCCGGGACAGGGCCAGGGTAGGGCAGTTCTTC. The complete variable domain, with remaining parts taken from reference TRBV13 and TRBJ2-1, reads AAGVIQSPRHLIKEKRETATLKCYPIPRHDTVYWYQQGPGQDPQFLISFYEKMQSDKGSIPDRFSAQQFSDYHSELNMSSLELGDSALYFCASSFRDRARVGQFFGPGTRLTVL.

CDR3 loop: CASSEGGVWDEQYF. For the CDR3, the DNA is TGTGCCAGCAGTGAAGGGGGGGTTTGGGACGAGCAGTACTTC. The V and J genes are TRBV6-1 and TRBJ2-7, with TRBD2 as a possible D gene (6 bases). This CDR3 region has 14 residues. V lost 1 base and J lost 5, with 12 bases in between. The V gene's germline CDR1 is MNHNS and CDR2 SASEGT.

This chain links TRBV2 with TRBJ2-4, with 7 bases identical to TRBD1. The junction had 6 bases not matched to a gene; V was cut back by 4 bases and J by 6 bases. There are 14 residues in the CDR3. CDR1 is SNHLY and CDR2 is FYNNEI in the germline V gene. The CDR3 DNA reads as TGTGCCAGCAGTGCCGGGACAGACGGAAACATTCAGTACTTC. Encoded protein: CASSAGTDGNIQYF.

This chain connects TRBV30 to TRBJ1-3; D is possibly TRBD1 (6 bases). Per germline, CDR1 GTSNPN and CDR2 SVGIG (reference sequence). Trimming left V 0 bases short and J 0 bases short, with 12 bases between. The CDR3 spans 16 residues. The CDR3 DNA sequence: TGTGCCTGGAGTGTCCAGGGGACCTTCTCTGGAAACACCATATATTTT. It translates to CAWSVQGTFSGNTIYF.

The chain couples TRBV5-5 to TRBJ1-1; the D is unclear. Trimming removed 0 bases from V and 0 bases from J, with 3 bases in between. CDR1 and CDR2 from the germline V gene are SGHKS and YYEKEE (reference sequence). This CDR3 has 13 residues. The CDR3 spells CASSLAVNTEAFF. CDR3 in DNA: TGTGCCAGCAGCTTGGCCGTGAACACTGAAGCTTTCTTT.

The gene calls are TRBV11-1 and TRBJ2-3, with no clear D. The germline CDR1 and CDR2 sequences are SGHAT and FQDESV (reference sequence). V was cut by 0 bases and J by 2 bases, with 6 bases left in between. CDR3 length: 14 residues. CDR3 nucleotide sequence: TGTGCCAGCAGCTTAGCGAGATACACAGATACGCAGTATTTT. It specifies CASSLARYTDTQYF.

This clone was found once. This chain links TRBV7-3 with TRBJ2-7, with TRBD2 identical over 10 bases. CDR3 length: 15 residues. CDR1 SGHTA and CDR2 FQGTGA come from the germline V gene. The ends lost 5 bases at V and 1 base at J; junction bases unmatched: 5. Here the CDR3 DNA reads TGTGCCAGCAGCCCCGGACTAGCGGCTTCCTACGAGCAGTACTTC. As protein: CASSPGLAASYEQYF.

V usage is TRBV19 and J usage is TRBJ1-2; TRBD1 is a possible D gene (6 bases). Germline assignment: CDR1 LNHDA and CDR2 SQIVND (reference sequence). The CDR3 has 12 residues. V shed 10 bases and J shed 0 bases, with 9 bases lying between them. The CDR3 bases are TGTGCCATATGGACAGCTAACTATGGCTACACCTTC. Translation gives CAIWTANYGYTF.

The chain recombines TRBV9 with TRBJ1-1; D is unresolved. CDR1 and CDR2 (germline): SGDLS, YYNGEE. Trimming cost V 2 bases and J 1 base, with 12 bases left between them. This CDR3 is built from 15 residues. CDR3 in amino acids: CASSVREETNTEAFF. The CDR3 nucleotides are TGTGCCAGCAGCGTTAGAGAGGAAACGAACACTGAAGCTTTCTTT.

V usage is TRBV7-2 and J usage is TRBJ2-7, with a weak D call TRBD2 (6 bases). The CDR3 loop spans 15 amino acids. The V end was cut by 2 bases, the J end by 2 bases, with 13 bases between. Germline loops: CDR1 SGHTA, CDR2 FQGNSA. DNA of the CDR3: TGTGCCAGCAGCTTATATGATAGCGGTACCTACGAGCAGTACTTC. It specifies CASSLYDSGTYEQYF. The full variable domain, in which reference TRBV7-2 and TRBJ2-7 provide the parts outside the CDR3, is GAGVSQSPSNKVTEKGKDVELRCDPISGHTALYWYRQSLGQGLEFLIYFQGNSAPDKSGLPSDRFSAERTGGSVSTLTIQRTQQEDSAVYLCASSLYDSGTYEQYFGPGTRLTVT.

The table lists this clone with a count of one. The identical CDR3 is also encoded by other nucleotide sequences in the sample. V usage is TRBV9 and J usage is TRBJ2-5, with 7 nucleotides matching TRBD1. The CDR3 is 14 residues long. CDR1 is SGDLS, CDR2 YYNGEE, per germline. The V gene end was trimmed by 3 bases and the J gene end by 5 bases; junction bases not matched to a gene: 7. CDR3: CASSAQTGRETQYF. CDR3 DNA: TGTGCCAGCAGCGCCCAGACAGGGCGGGAGACCCAGTACTTC.

A remark on this clone: The same CDR3 can be traced to other DNA sequences in this sample. The genes are TRBV10-3 and TRBJ1-2; D not certain. CDR3 length: 12 amino acids. From germline, CDR1 is ENHRY and CDR2 SYGVKD. V was cut by 4 bases and J by 8 bases, with 11 bases left in between. CDR3 sequence: CAISGAAGGYTF. The CDR3 DNA is TGTGCCATCAGTGGGGCGGCAGGCGGCTACACCTTC.

This clone came up once. This chain uses TRBV5-1 with TRBJ2-3; D is perhaps TRBD2 (6 bases). CDR1 SGHRS and CDR2 YFSETQ come from the germline V gene. Trimming cost V 3 bases and J 4 bases, with 18 bases left between them. This CDR3 is built from 16 residues. In DNA, the CDR3 is TGCGCCAGCAGCTCCGTGGCAAGCGGGCGGGCAGATACGCAGTATTTT. Protein sequence: CASSSVASGRADTQYF.

The J gene is TRBJ1-6, the V gene TRBV6-6, with TRBD1 identical over 9 bases. Germline CDR1 MNHNY, CDR2 SVGAGI (reference sequence). The V gene end was trimmed by 4 bases and the J gene end by 13 bases; junction bases not matched to a gene: 8. There are 14 residues in the CDR3. This CDR3 is CASSLQGALGPLHF. The CDR3 DNA sequence: TGTGCCAGCAGTTTACAGGGGGCCCTGGGGCCCCTCCACTTT.

The chain combines TRBV2 with TRBJ2-2; TRBD1 matches at 7 bases. CDR3 length: 14 residues. Germline V gene lookup returns CDR1 SNHLY and CDR2 FYNNEI. V trimming: 4 bases; J trimming: 4 bases; junction bases outside the gene matches: 3. CDR3 DNA sequence: TGTGCCAGCAGTGGACAGGGTATCACCGGGGAGCTGTTTTTT. Its translation: CASSGQGITGELFF. Together with reference TRBV2 and TRBJ2-2, the CDR3 gives the full variable domain: EPEVTQTPSHQVTQMGQEVILRCVPISNHLYFYWYRQILGQKVEFLVSFYNNEISEKSEIFDDQFSVERPDGSNFTLKIRSTKLEDSAMYFCASSGQGITGELFFGEGSRLTVL.

Only one count was recorded for this clone. The gene calls are TRBV5-1 and TRBJ1-6; D may be TRBD1 (5 bases). Trimming shortened V by 0 bases and J by 8 bases, and 9 bases separated the two germline ends. Germline values: CDR1 SGHRS, CDR2 YFSETQ. This CDR3 has 14 amino acids. The CDR3 reads CASSLGAGYSPLHF. The CDR3 DNA follows: TGCGCCAGCAGCTTGGGGGCAGGGTATTCACCCCTCCACTTT. The variable domain in full, with the rest retrieved from reference TRBV5-1 and TRBJ1-6, is KAGVTQTPRYLIKTRGQQVTLSCSPISGHRSVSWYQQTPGQGLQFLFEYFSETQRNKGNFPGRFSGRQFSNSRSEMNVSTLELGDSALYLCASSLGAGYSPLHFGNGTRLTVT.

The chain combines TRBV14 with TRBJ2-1; no firm D call. This CDR3 comprises 15 residues. The germline gives CDR1 SGHDN, CDR2 FVKESK. The germline V and J ends were trimmed by 4 bases and 0 bases, with 10 bases remaining between them. DNA for the CDR3: TGTGCCAGCAGCCGGACGCTACCCTCCTACAATGAGCAGTTCTTC. This translates into CASSRTLPSYNEQFF.

V is TRBV30 and J is TRBJ2-2, with D unresolved. This CDR3 has 12 residues. From germline, CDR1 is GTSNPN and CDR2 SVGIG (reference sequence). V lost 0 bases and J lost 3, with 2 bases in between. CDR3 region: CAWSVDTGELFF. The CDR3, as DNA: TGTGCCTGGAGTGTGGACACCGGGGAGCTGTTTTTT.

The chain is built from TRBV30 and TRBJ1-2, with 9 bases matching TRBD1. From germline, CDR1 is GTSNPN and CDR2 SVGIG (reference sequence). The trim removed 3 bases at V and 4 bases at J, leaving 6 bases unmatched. The CDR3 is 14 residues long. The CDR3, as DNA: TGTGCCTGGAGCCGGACAGGGGTGATCTATGGCTACACCTTC. Amino acids: CAWSRTGVIYGYTF. Full variable domain (outside the CDR3, taken from reference TRBV30 and TRBJ1-2): SQTIHQWPATLVQPVGSPLSLECTVEGTSNPNLYWYRQAAGRGLQLLFYSVGIGQISSEVPQNLSASRPQDRQFILSSKKLLLSDSGFYLCAWSRTGVIYGYTFGSGTRLTVV.

The table lists this clone with a few counts. V gene TRBV5-5 combines with J gene TRBJ1-1; D is possibly TRBD1 (6 bases). The V gene lost 2 bases and the J gene lost 8 bases, with 10 bases spanning the gap. Germline lookup yields CDR1 SGHKS and CDR2 YYEKEE (reference sequence). The CDR3 runs 12 residues. In DNA form, the CDR3 reads TGTGCCAGCAGCTTATCAACAGGGGAAGCTTTCTTT. Residues: CASSLSTGEAFF.

The V and J genes are TRBV29-1 and TRBJ1-4, with D tentatively TRBD1 (5 bases). There are 14 residues in the CDR3. Looked up from germline, CDR1 is SQVTM and CDR2 is ANQGSEA. The ends were cut back, 5 bases at V and 0 bases at J, with 10 bases in the middle. Here the CDR3 reads CSVSGLATNEKLFF. The CDR3 DNA sequence: TGCAGCGTTTCAGGGCTAGCAACTAATGAAAAACTGTTTTTT.

On this clone itself: Other DNA sequences in this sample translate to the same CDR3. This chain connects TRBV25-1 to TRBJ1-2; a possible D gene is TRBD1 (6 bases). Trimming took off 3 bases at V and 8 bases at J, with 13 bases between the two ends. Germline CDR1 MGHDK, CDR2 SYGVNS. This CDR3 comprises 13 residues. In DNA, the CDR3 is TGTGCCAGCAGTGACAGGGGAACTATGGGCTACACCTTC. It specifies CASSDRGTMGYTF.

This clone was recorded only once. The gene calls are TRBV5-1 and TRBJ1-2; no definite D call. Trimming removed 4 bases at V and 1 base at J, with 11 bases between. The germline CDR1 and CDR2 sequences are SGHRS and YFSETQ. This CDR3 spans 14 amino acids. The CDR3 region has the DNA TGCGCCAGCAGCAGGGAAAACCTTAACTATGGCTACACCTTC. The encoded protein is CASSRENLNYGYTF.

The CDR3 coding sequence is TGCGCCAGCAAGTACGACAGCTCTGGGGCCAACGTCCTGACTTTC. It specifies CASKYDSSGANVLTF. The chain recombines TRBV5-1 with TRBJ2-6; TRBD1 is a possible D gene (5 bases). V shed 6 bases and J shed 0 bases, with 10 bases lying between them. The CDR3 consists of 15 residues. Germline CDR1 SGHRS, CDR2 YFSETQ. The full variable domain, with the rest looked up from reference TRBV5-1 and TRBJ2-6, is KAGVTQTPRYLIKTRGQQVTLSCSPISGHRSVSWYQQTPGQGLQFLFEYFSETQRNKGNFPGRFSGRQFSNSRSEMNVSTLELGDSALYLCASKYDSSGANVLTFGAGSRLTVL.

This chain links TRBV11-2 with TRBJ1-2; TRBD1 matches 9 bases. V gave up 5 bases and J gave up 5 bases; unmatched junction bases: 3. Germline values: CDR1 SGHAT, CDR2 FQNNGV. There are 13 residues in the CDR3. The CDR3 loop reads CASSEGQGYGYTF. CDR3 DNA: TGTGCCAGCAGCGAAGGACAGGGGTATGGCTACACCTTC. The entire variable domain, with the rest obtained from reference TRBV11-2 and TRBJ1-2, is as follows: EAGVAQSPRYKIIEKRQSVAFWCNPISGHATLYWYQQILGQGPKLLIQFQNNGVVDDSQLPKDRFSAERLKGVDSTLKIQPAKLEDSAVYLCASSEGQGYGYTFGSGTRLTVV.

J is TRBJ2-5 and V is TRBV6-1, with D possibly being TRBD1 or TRBD2 (5 bases each). Germline V gives CDR1 MNHNS, CDR2 SASEGT. The CDR3 is 13 residues long. Trimming took 7 bases from V and 3 from J, leaving 12 bases between them. The CDR3 is CASMGDGEETQYF. The DNA of the CDR3 is TGTGCCAGCATGGGGGACGGAGAAGAGACCCAGTACTTC.

This clone turned up a few times. This rearrangement joins TRBV4-2 to TRBJ1-5; weak D call: TRBD1 (5 bases). The CDR3 runs 17 residues. Looked up from germline, CDR1 is LGHNA and CDR2 is YNFKEQ. V dropped 0 bases and J dropped 5 bases, with 17 bases sitting between them. CDR3 nucleotides: TGTGCCAGCAGCCAAGATTTGGGAAGGGGTAGTGATCAGCCCCAGCATTTT. Its protein is CASSQDLGRGSDQPQHF.